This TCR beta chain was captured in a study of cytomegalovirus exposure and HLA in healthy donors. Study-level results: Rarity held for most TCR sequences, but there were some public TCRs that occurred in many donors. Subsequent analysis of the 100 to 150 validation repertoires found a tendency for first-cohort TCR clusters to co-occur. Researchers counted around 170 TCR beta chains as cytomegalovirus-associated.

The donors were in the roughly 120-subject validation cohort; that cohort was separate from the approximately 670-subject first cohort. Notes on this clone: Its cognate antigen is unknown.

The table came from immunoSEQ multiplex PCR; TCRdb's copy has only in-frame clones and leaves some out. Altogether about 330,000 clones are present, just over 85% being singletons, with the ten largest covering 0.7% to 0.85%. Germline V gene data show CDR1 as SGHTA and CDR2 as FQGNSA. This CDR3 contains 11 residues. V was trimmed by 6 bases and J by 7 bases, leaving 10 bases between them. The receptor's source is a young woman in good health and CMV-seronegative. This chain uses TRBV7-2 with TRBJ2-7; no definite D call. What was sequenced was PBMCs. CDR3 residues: CASSYSGEQYF. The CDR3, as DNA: TGTGCCAGCAGTTATTCCGGGGAGCAGTACTTC.